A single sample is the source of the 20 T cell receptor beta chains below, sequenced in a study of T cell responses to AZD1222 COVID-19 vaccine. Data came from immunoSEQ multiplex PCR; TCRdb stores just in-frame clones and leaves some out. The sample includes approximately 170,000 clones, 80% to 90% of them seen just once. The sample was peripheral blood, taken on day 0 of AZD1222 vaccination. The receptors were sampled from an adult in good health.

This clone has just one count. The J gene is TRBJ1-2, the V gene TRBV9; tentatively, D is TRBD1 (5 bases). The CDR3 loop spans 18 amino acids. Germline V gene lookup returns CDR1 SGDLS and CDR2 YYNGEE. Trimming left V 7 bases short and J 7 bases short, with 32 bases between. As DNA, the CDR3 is TGTGCCAGCTCCGTAGGGGTGGTGGGATTTATACAGTCTTCTGGCTACACCTTC. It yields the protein CASSVGVVGFIQSSGYTF.

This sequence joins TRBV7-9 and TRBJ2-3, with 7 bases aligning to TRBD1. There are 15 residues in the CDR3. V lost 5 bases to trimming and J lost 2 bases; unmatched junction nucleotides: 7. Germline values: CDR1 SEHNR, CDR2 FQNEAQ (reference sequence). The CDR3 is CASSPRDRATDTQYF. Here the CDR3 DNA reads TGTGCCAGCAGCCCCCGGGACAGAGCCACAGATACGCAGTATTTT.

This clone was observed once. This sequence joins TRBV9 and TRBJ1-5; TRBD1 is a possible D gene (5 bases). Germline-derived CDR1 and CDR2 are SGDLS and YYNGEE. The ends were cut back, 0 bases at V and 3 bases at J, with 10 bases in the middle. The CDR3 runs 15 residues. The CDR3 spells CASSVEGRFNQPQHF. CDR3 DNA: TGTGCCAGCAGCGTAGAGGGGCGGTTCAATCAGCCCCAGCATTTT.

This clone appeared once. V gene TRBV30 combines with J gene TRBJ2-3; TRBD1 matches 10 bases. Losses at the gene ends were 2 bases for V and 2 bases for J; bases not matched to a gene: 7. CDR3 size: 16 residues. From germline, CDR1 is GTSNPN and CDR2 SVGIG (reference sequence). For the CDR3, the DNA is TGTGCCTGGAGTCCGTGGGACAGGGGACCCACAGATACGCAGTATTTT. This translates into CAWSPWDRGPTDTQYF. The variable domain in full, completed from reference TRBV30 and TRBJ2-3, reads SQTIHQWPATLVQPVGSPLSLECTVEGTSNPNLYWYRQAAGRGLQLLFYSVGIGQISSEVPQNLSASRPQDRQFILSSKKLLLSDSGFYLCAWSPWDRGPTDTQYFGPGTRLTVL.

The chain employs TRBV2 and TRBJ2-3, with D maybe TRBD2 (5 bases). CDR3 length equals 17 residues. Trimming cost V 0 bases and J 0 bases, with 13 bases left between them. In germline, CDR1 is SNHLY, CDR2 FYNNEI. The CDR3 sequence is CASSEAPHRGSTDTQYF. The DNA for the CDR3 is TGTGCCAGCAGTGAAGCGCCTCATCGGGGAAGCACAGATACGCAGTATTTT. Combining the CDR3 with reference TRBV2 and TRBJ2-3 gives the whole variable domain EPEVTQTPSHQVTQMGQEVILRCVPISNHLYFYWYRQILGQKVEFLVSFYNNEISEKSEIFDDQFSVERPDGSNFTLKIRSTKLEDSAMYFCASSEAPHRGSTDTQYFGPGTRLTVL.

The DNA of the CDR3 is TGTGCCAGCAGTAAAAGGACAGCCAGCTCCTACAATGAGCAGTTCTTC. The encoded protein is CASSKRTASSYNEQFF. The chain is built from TRBV27 and TRBJ2-1, with a tentative D call TRBD1 (6 bases). The CDR3 is made up of 16 amino acids. CDR1 is MNHEY and CDR2 is SMNVEV in the germline V gene (reference sequence). The V gene lost 5 bases and the J gene lost 0 bases, with 14 bases spanning the gap.

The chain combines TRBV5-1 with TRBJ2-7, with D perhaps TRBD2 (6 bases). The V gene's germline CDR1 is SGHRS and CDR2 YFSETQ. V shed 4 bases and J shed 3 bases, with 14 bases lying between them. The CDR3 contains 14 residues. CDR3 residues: CASSPGTANYEQYV. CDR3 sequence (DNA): TGCGCCAGCAGCCCAGGGACTGCCAACTACGAGCAGTACGTC.

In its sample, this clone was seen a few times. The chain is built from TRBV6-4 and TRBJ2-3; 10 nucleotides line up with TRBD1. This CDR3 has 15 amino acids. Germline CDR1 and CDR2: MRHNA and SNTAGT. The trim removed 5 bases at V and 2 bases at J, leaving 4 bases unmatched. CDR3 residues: CASSTGTGDTDTQYF. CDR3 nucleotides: TGTGCCAGCAGTACCGGGACAGGGGACACAGATACGCAGTATTTT.

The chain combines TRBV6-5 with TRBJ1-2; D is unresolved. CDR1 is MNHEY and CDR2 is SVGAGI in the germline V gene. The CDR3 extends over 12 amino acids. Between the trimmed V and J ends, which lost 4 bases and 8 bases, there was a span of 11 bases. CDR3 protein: CASSSPGGGYTF. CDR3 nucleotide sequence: TGTGCCAGCAGTTCTCCGGGTGGAGGCTACACCTTC.

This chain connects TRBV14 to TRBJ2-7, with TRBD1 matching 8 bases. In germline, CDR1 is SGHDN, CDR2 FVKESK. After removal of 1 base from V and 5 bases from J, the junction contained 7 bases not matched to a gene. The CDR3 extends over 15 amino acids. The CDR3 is CASSQVNTGGDEQYF. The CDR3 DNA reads TGTGCCAGCAGCCAAGTGAATACAGGGGGTGACGAGCAGTACTTC.

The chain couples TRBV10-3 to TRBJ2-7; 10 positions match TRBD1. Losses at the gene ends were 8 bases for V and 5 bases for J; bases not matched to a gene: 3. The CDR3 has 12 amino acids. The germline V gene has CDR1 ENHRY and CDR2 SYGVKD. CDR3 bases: TGTGCCATCCGGGACAGGGGCGACGAGCAGTACTTC. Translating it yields CAIRDRGDEQYF.

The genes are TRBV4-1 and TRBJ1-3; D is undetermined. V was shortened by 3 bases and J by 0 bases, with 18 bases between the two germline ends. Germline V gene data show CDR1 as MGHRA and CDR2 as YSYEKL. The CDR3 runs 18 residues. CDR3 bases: TGCGCCAGCAGCCATCCATTTTCCCAGCGGGGCTCTGGAAACACCATATATTTT. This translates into CASSHPFSQRGSGNTIYF.

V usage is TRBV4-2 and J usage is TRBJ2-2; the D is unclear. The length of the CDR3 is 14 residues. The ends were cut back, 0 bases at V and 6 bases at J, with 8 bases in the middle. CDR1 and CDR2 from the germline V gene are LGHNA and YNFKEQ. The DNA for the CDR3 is TGTGCCAGCAGCCAAGATCAGGCAGCCGGGGAGCTGTTTTTT. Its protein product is CASSQDQAAGELFF.

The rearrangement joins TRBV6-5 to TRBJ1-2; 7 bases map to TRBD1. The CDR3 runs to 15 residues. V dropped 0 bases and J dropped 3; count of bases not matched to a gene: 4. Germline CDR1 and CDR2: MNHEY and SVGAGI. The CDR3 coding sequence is TGTGCCAGCAGTTACTCGGCAGGGGGAGACTATGGCTACACCTTC. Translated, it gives CASSYSAGGDYGYTF.

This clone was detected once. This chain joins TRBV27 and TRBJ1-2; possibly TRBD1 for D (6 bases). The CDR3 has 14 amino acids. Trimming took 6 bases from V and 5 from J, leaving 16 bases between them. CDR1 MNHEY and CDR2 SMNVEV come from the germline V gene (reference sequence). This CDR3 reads CASRVLDRPYGYTF. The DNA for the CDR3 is TGTGCCAGCAGAGTTCTCGACAGGCCTTATGGCTACACCTTC.

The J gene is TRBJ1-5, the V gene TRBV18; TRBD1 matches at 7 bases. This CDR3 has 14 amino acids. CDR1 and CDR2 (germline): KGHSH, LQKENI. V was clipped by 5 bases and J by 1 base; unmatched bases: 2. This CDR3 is CASSTQGSNQPQHF. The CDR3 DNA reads TGTGCCAGCTCAACACAGGGGAGCAATCAGCCCCAGCATTTT.

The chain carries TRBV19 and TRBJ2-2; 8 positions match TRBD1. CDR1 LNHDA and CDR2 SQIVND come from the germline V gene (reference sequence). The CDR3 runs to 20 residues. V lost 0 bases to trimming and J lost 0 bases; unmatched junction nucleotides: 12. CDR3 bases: TGTGCCAGTAGTATAGAAACCGGGACAGGACAATTCGCGAACACCGGGGAGCTGTTTTTT. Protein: CASSIETGTGQFANTGELFF.

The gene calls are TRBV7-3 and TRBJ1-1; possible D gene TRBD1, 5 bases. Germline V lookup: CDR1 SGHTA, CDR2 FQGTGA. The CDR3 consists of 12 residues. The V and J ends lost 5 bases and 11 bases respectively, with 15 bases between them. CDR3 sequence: CASSIGQGKAFF. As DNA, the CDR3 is TGTGCCAGCAGCATAGGCCAGGGAAAGGCTTTCTTT.

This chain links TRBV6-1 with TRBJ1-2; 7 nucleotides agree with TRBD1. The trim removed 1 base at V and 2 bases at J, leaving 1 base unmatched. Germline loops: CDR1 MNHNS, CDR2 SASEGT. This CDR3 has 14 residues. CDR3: CASSEVRGNYGYTF. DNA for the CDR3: TGTGCCAGCAGTGAAGTCAGGGGGAACTATGGCTACACCTTC.

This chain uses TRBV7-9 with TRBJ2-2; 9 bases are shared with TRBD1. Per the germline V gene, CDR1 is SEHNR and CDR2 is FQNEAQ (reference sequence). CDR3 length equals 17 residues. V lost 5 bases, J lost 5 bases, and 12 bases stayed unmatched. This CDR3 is CASSGSGQGGRTGELFF. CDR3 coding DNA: TGTGCCAGCAGCGGGTCGGGACAGGGCGGTCGGACCGGGGAGCTGTTTTTT.